This T cell receptor beta chain was retrieved from a study of human T cells and chemical hapten exposure. V was shortened by 5 bases and J by 5 bases, with 12 bases between the two germline ends. CDR3 length equals 12 residues. Germline V lookup: CDR1 DFQATT, CDR2 SNEGSKA (reference sequence). MiXCR, applied by TCRdb to the RACE reads, yields one record per CDR3 protein. The repertoire holds 300,000 to 400,000 distinct CDR3 sequences, with roughly 5.3% as singletons. Noted time point: pre-sensitization, week 0. Indicated treatment: therapeutic diphenylcyclopropenone sensitization with weekly scalp DPC.

The sample in question was whole blood, obtained in connection with sensitization to the hapten diphenylcyclopropenone (DPC). This TCR derives from a woman aged 45-65 years with alopecia areata. Some clones in this sample may be carry-over from other donors' samples. The rearrangement uses TRBV20-1 and TRBJ2-5; D is undetermined. CDR3 nucleotide sequence: TGCAGTGCTTACGTGATCGTGGAGACCCAGTACTTC. Translated: CSAYVIVETQYF.